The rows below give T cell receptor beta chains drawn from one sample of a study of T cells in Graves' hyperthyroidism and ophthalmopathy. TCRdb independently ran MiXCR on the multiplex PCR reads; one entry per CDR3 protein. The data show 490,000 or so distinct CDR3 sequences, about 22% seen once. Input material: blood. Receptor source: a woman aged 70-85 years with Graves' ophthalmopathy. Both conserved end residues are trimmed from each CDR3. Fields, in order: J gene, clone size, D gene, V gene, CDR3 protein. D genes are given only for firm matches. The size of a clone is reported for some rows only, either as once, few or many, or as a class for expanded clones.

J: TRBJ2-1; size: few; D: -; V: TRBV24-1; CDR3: ATSDNQGDEQF
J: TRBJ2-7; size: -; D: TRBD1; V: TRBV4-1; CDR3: ASSRTGTGISEQY
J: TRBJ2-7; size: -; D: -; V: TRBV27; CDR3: AAWDASYEQY
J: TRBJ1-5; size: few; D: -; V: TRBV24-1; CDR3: AIGGQHSNQPQH
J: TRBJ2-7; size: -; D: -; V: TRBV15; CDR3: ATNRDLGVYEQY
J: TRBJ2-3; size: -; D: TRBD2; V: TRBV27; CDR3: ASSMTTSGRADTQY
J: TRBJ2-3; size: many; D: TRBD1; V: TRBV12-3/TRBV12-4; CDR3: ASSPRRTGVGPDTQY
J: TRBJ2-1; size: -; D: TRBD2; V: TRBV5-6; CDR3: ASSQGLAGGEQF
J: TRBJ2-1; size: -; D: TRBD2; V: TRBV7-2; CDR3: ASSWRLAGEYNEQF
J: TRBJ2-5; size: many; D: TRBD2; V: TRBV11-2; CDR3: ASSFGTKETQY
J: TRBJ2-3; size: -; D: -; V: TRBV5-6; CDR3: ASSSRGSGEITDTQY
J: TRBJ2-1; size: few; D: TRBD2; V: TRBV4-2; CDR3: ASSQARTSGYNEQF
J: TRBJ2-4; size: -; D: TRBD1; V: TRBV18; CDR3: ASSPDRAGIQY
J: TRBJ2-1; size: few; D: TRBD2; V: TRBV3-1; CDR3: ASSQVFGPGGYEQF
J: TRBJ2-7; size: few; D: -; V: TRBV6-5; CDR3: ASSYLGNRDSYEQY
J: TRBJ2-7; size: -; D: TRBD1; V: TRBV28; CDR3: ASSRSGTGGYEQY
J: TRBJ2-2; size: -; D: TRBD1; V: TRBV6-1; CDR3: ASWMGTGNTGELF
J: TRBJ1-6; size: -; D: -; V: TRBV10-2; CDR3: ASKPGGLNSPLH
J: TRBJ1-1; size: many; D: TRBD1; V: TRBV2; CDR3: ASSQGAPTEAF
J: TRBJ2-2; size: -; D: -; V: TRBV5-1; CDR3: ASSFNRNTGELF
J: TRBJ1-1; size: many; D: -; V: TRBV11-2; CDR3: ASSLDFRFEAF
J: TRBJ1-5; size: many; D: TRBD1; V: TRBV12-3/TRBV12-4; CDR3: ASSLTGANQPQH
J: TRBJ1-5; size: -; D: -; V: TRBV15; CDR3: ATSKGMKQPQH
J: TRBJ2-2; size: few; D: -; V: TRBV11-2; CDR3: ASSLVRIADAGELF
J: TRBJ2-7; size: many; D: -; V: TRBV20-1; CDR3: SVGYEQY
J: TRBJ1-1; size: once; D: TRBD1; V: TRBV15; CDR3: ATSREVAGGARTEAF
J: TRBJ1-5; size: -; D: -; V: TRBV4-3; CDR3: ASSQRGDNQPQH
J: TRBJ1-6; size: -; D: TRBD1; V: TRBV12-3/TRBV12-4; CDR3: ASRKTGAHSPLH
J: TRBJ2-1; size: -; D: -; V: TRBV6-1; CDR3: ASSEVTVYNEQF
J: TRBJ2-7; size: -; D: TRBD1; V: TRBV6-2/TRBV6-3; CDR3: ASRMTGGYEQY
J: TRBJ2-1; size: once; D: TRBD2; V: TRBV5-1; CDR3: ASSLLIAGMNEQF
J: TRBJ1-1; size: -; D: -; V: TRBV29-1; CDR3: SVESQMNTEAF
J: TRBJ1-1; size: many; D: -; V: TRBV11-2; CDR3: ASSLDGRGDTEAF
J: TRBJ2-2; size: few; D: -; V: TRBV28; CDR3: ASSRSGASGELF
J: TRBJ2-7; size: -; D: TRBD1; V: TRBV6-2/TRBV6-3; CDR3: ASSLLGTVKYEQY
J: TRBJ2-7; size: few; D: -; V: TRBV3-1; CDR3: ASSPTQGPYEQY
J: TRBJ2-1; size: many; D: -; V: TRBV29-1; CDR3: SVEPEYNEQF
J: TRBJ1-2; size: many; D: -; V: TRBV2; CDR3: ASFRRRDNGYT
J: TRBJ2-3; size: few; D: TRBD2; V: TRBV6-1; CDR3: ASSETGLAGGRDTQY